This T cell receptor beta chain was recovered during a study of cytomegalovirus exposure and HLA in healthy donors. Vbeta (60) and Jbeta (13) primers were used in the PCR. Some clones are missing from TCRdb's copy, which holds only in-frame ones; the method was immunoSEQ multiplex PCR. The sample carries around 99,000 clones, about 76% recorded once. The sample holds one count of this clone. A junction end diverges from the germline sequence, so it may reflect a read error. The TCR sequence derives from a man aged 40-49 years in good health and CMV-seronegative. The sequencing sample was made of PBMCs.

CDR3: CASSLGKLAIYTGELFF. CDR3 nucleotide sequence: TGTGCTAGCAGCTTAGGTAAGCTAGCCATATACACCGGGGAGCTGTTTTTT. This rearrangement joins TRBV7-7 to TRBJ2-2; possibly TRBD2 for D (5 bases). Germline V CDR1 and CDR2: SSHAT, FNYEAQ (reference sequence). The CDR3 is made up of 17 amino acids.